The 20 T cell receptor beta chains listed next were all sequenced from one sample in a study of blood T cell repertoires in COVID-19. Sequencing was performed with immunoSEQ multiplex PCR; in TCRdb, only in-frame clones are kept and a portion is missing. Among some 200,000 clones, 84% were seen once, and the ten largest hold around 7.8%. The sample taken for sequencing was peripheral blood. Receptors originate from a woman of 80 years or more with COVID-19, enrolled during active disease.

This clone was counted once. The V and J genes are TRBV4-1 and TRBJ1-6; D might be TRBD1 (5 bases). The CDR3 extends over 16 amino acids. Trimming pared 0 bases from V and 4 bases from J, leaving 10 bases between. Germline V gives CDR1 MGHRA, CDR2 YSYEKL. Here the CDR3 reads CASSQDADIYNSPLHF. DNA for the CDR3: TGCGCCAGCAGCCAAGATGCGGACATATATAATTCACCCCTCCACTTT.

The rearrangement links TRBV21-1 to TRBJ1-1; the table names TRBD1, a call not compared with the DNA. TRBV21-1 has pseudogene status. This CDR3 is built from 15 residues. The CDR3, as DNA: TGTGCCAGCAGCGACCTTACAGGGTCGGACACTGAAGCTTTCTTT. Its translation: CASSDLTGSDTEAFF.

The rearrangement links TRBV13 to TRBJ2-5, with D unclear. Germline assignment: CDR1 PRHDT and CDR2 FYEKMQ (reference sequence). V was cut by 2 bases and J by 5 bases, with 9 bases left in between. This CDR3 is 13 amino acids long. DNA of the CDR3: TGTGCCAGCAGCTTATATAGTCATGAGACCCAGTACTTC. Its translation: CASSLYSHETQYF.

The chain combines TRBV4-1 with TRBJ1-1, with 9 bases that match TRBD1. V shed 4 bases and J 4 bases; nucleotides not matched to a gene: 10. This CDR3 has 16 amino acids. Germline CDR1 is MGHRA and CDR2 is YSYEKL. The CDR3: CASSRGQGLRGTEAFF. CDR3 nucleotides: TGCGCCAGCAGCCGGGGACAGGGCCTAAGGGGCACTGAAGCTTTCTTT.

CDR3: CASSLYGTGAITSTDTQYF. CDR3 nucleotide sequence: TGTGCCAGCAGCTTATACGGGACTGGCGCCATTACTAGCACAGATACGCAGTATTTT. The chain joins TRBV7-9 to TRBJ2-3, with D perhaps TRBD2 (6 bases). The CDR3 is 19 amino acids. V was trimmed by 2 bases and J by 0 bases, leaving 21 bases between them. Germline V CDR1 and CDR2: SEHNR, FQNEAQ (reference sequence).

This chain connects TRBV3-1 (or the pseudogene TRBV3-2) to TRBJ2-1; D is possibly TRBD1 (5 bases). The CDR3 loop spans 13 amino acids. Trimming pared 2 bases from V and 8 bases from J, leaving 10 bases between. Germline values: CDR1 LGHDT, CDR2 YNNKEL (reference sequence). CDR3 DNA sequence: TGTGCCAGCAGCCAATCAGGGTTAGATGAGCAGTTCTTC. Its protein product is CASSQSGLDEQFF.

The chain links TRBV2 to TRBJ1-2; 8 nucleotides line up with TRBD1. Germline-derived CDR1 and CDR2 are SNHLY and FYNNEI. V was pared by 6 bases and J by 7 bases, with 13 bases of the junction left unmatched. The CDR3 sequence is 15 residues long. The DNA of the CDR3 is TGTGCCAGCAGGGCGGGACAGGTCGATCCGGGTGGCTACACCTTC. It codes for CASRAGQVDPGGYTF.

This chain's CDR3 is CAISESGGGPYNEQFF. The CDR3 coding sequence is TGTGCCATCAGTGAGTCTGGGGGCGGCCCGTACAATGAGCAGTTCTTC. This chain connects TRBV10-3 to TRBJ2-1, with D maybe TRBD1 (6 bases). The CDR3 extends over 16 amino acids. Trimming left V 0 bases short and J 4 bases short, with 13 bases between. Germline V CDR1 and CDR2: ENHRY, SYGVKD.

The chain employs TRBV19 and TRBJ2-6; D uncertain. The germline gives CDR1 LNHDA, CDR2 SQIVND (reference sequence). V dropped 7 bases and J dropped 0 bases, with 7 bases sitting between them. There are 14 residues in the CDR3. CDR3 bases: TGTGCCAGTAAGCCCTTCTCTGGGGCCAACGTCCTGACTTTC. Amino acids: CASKPFSGANVLTF.

The chain couples TRBV29-1 to TRBJ1-2; no firm D call. Per germline, CDR1 SQVTM and CDR2 ANQGSEA. The CDR3 spans 11 residues. Trimming took off 3 bases at V and 4 bases at J, with 6 bases between the two ends. The DNA of the CDR3 is TGCAGCGTTGAGAGAACCTATGGCTACACCTTC. Translation: CSVERTYGYTF.

This clone appeared a few times. CDR3 residues: CASRPVTETRYGYTF. The CDR3 nucleotides are TGCGCCAGCAGGCCGGTGACAGAAACGAGATATGGCTACACCTTC. The V call is TRBV5-1, the J call TRBJ1-2; a weak D match, TRBD1 (5 bases). Germline CDR1 reads SGHRS; CDR2 reads YFSETQ. The CDR3 has 15 amino acids. V lost 5 bases to trimming and J lost 5 bases, with 19 bases between them.

The V gene is TRBV28, the J gene TRBJ2-7; 10 nucleotides align to TRBD2. Germline V CDR1 and CDR2: MDHEN, SYDVKM. The CDR3 totals 16 residues. Losses at the gene ends were 4 bases for V and 2 bases for J; bases not matched to a gene: 8. CDR3 amino acids: CASSSRTSGHPYEQYF. Here the CDR3 DNA reads TGTGCCAGCAGTTCACGGACTAGCGGACACCCCTACGAGCAGTACTTC. Combining the CDR3 with reference TRBV28 and TRBJ2-7 gives the whole variable domain DVKVTQSSRYLVKRTGEKVFLECVQDMDHENMFWYRQDPGLGLRLIYFSYDVKMKEKGDIPEGYSVSREKKERFSLILESASTNQTSMYLCASSSRTSGHPYEQYFGPGTRLTVT.

This sequence joins TRBV6-1 and TRBJ2-5; D might be TRBD1 (5 bases). Germline V gene lookup returns CDR1 MNHNS and CDR2 SASEGT. The CDR3 extends over 14 amino acids. The V gene lost 2 bases and the J gene lost 5 bases, with 12 bases spanning the gap. CDR3 residues: CASSENRGLETQYF. CDR3 DNA: TGTGCCAGCAGTGAAAATAGGGGCTTGGAGACCCAGTACTTC.

V and J are TRBV15 and TRBJ2-5; D is ambiguous. V dropped 0 bases and J dropped 4 bases, with 6 bases sitting between them. This CDR3 spans 13 amino acids. Germline V gene lookup returns CDR1 LNHNV and CDR2 YYDKDF (reference sequence). The CDR3 sequence is CATSRESRETQYF. The CDR3 DNA follows: TGTGCCACCAGCAGAGAGTCCAGAGAGACCCAGTACTTC.

This chain uses TRBV28 with TRBJ1-1; 7 bases align to TRBD1. The CDR3 contains 15 residues. Per the germline V gene, CDR1 is MDHEN and CDR2 is SYDVKM. V trimming: 5 bases; J trimming: 0 bases; junction bases outside the gene matches: 6. CDR3 in amino acids: CASSEPGTVNTEAFF. Here the CDR3 DNA reads TGTGCCAGCAGTGAACCCGGGACAGTGAACACTGAAGCTTTCTTT.

The gene calls are TRBV28 and TRBJ2-7, with D unresolved. The CDR3 consists of 15 residues. CDR1 is MDHEN and CDR2 is SYDVKM in the germline V gene. Trimming took off 4 bases at V and 7 bases at J, with 20 bases between the two ends. CDR3 region: CASSSPQIFRGEQYF. The CDR3 nucleotides are TGTGCCAGCAGTTCACCGCAAATTTTTAGAGGAGAGCAGTACTTC.

A note on this clone: An end of the junction differs from the germline gene, which may be a read error. This chain connects TRBV5-1 to TRBJ1-2; tentative D call: TRBD1 (5 bases). This CDR3 has 15 residues. The germline gives CDR1 SGHRS, CDR2 YFSETQ. CDR3 nucleotide sequence: TGCGCCAGCAGTTTGGGGAGACAGAGACTTTATGGCTACACCTTC. This translates into CASSLGRQRLYGYTF.

This chain joins TRBV5-5 and TRBJ2-1; 8 bases line up with TRBD2. Germline V gene data show CDR1 as SGHKS and CDR2 as YYEKEE (reference sequence). The V segment lost 1 base and the J segment 4 bases; nucleotides outside the gene matches: 10. CDR3 length: 17 amino acids. The CDR3: CASSLTSLADAYNEQFF. The CDR3, as DNA: TGTGCCAGCAGCTTGACGTCACTAGCGGACGCTTACAATGAGCAGTTCTTC.

This chain joins TRBV2 and TRBJ2-3, with a weak D call TRBD1 (6 bases). V gave up 6 bases and J gave up 0 bases, with 13 bases separating them. The germline V gene has CDR1 SNHLY and CDR2 FYNNEI. The CDR3 is made up of 15 amino acids. CDR3 protein: CASRLRGYSTDTQYF. The CDR3 coding sequence is TGTGCCAGCAGACTAAGGGGGTATAGCACAGATACGCAGTATTTT.

This chain joins TRBV3-1 (or the pseudogene TRBV3-2) and TRBJ2-7; 8 nucleotides line up with TRBD1. Germline assignment: CDR1 LGHDT and CDR2 YNNKEL (reference sequence). This CDR3 is 16 amino acids long. The J segment lost 2 bases and the V segment lost 1 base, leaving 7 bases of the junction unmatched. DNA for the CDR3: TGTGCCAGCAGCCAAGCCCCGACAGGGGTGGCCTACGAGCAGTACTTC. It yields the protein CASSQAPTGVAYEQYF.